This entry lists 6 T cell receptor beta chains sequenced from one sample in a study of blood T cell repertoires in COVID-19. Profiling relied on immunoSEQ multiplex PCR, and the TCRdb table lists in-frame clones only, not all of them. The sample lists roughly 260,000 clones, more than 85% occurring once. Sequences were obtained from peripheral blood. These receptors originate from a person aged 18 to 30 with COVID-19, enrolled during active disease.

This chain uses TRBV2 with TRBJ1-3, with 7 nucleotides matching TRBD1. Per germline, CDR1 SNHLY and CDR2 FYNNEI. The CDR3 covers 15 residues. With V trimmed by 1 base and J by 11 bases, 11 bases remained unmatched. This CDR3 is CASSEGAGGDRPIYF. The CDR3 bases are TGTGCCAGCAGTGAAGGGGCAGGGGGTGATCGGCCCATATATTTT.

CDR3 DNA sequence: TGCGCCACCCTCATGGGGGCGACTGAAGCTTTCTTT. Protein sequence: CATLMGATEAFF. The J gene is TRBJ1-1, the V gene TRBV10-2, with D possibly matching TRBD1 (6 bases). The CDR3 has 12 residues. Deletions cut 10 bases from V and 5 bases from J, with 14 bases between. Per the germline V gene, CDR1 is WSHSY and CDR2 is SAAADI.

The V and J genes are TRBV9 and TRBJ2-2; D may be TRBD2 (6 bases). Germline CDR1 is SGDLS and CDR2 is YYNGEE. The CDR3 is made up of 15 amino acids. The V end lost 0 bases, the J end lost 6 bases, and 12 bases lay between the germline ends. Written as DNA, the CDR3 is TGTGCCAGCAGCGTAGCTCCGGGAGCGGCCGGGGAGCTGTTTTTT. Its translation: CASSVAPGAAGELFF.

V usage is TRBV28 and J usage is TRBJ2-3; unclear D gene. Germline V gene sequence: CDR1 MDHEN, CDR2 SYDVKM. Trimming pared 1 base from V and 0 bases from J, leaving 8 bases between. The CDR3 consists of 15 residues. DNA for the CDR3: TGTGCCAGCAGTTTATTCCGAGTTAGCACAGATACGCAGTATTTT. Protein product: CASSLFRVSTDTQYF.

The J gene is TRBJ2-3, the V gene TRBV27; the D is unclear. The V gene's germline CDR1 is MNHEY and CDR2 SMNVEV (reference sequence). The CDR3 totals 16 residues. V was shortened by 3 bases and J by 1 base, with 14 bases between the two germline ends. DNA for the CDR3: TGTGCCAGCAGTTTTACGCCTAGTTTCGGCACAGATACGCAGTATTTT. Its translation is CASSFTPSFGTDTQYF.

V gene TRBV3-1 (or the pseudogene TRBV3-2) combines with J gene TRBJ2-7; D gene unclear. Trimming left V 1 base short and J 6 bases short, with 4 bases between. CDR1 and CDR2 (germline): LGHDT, YNNKEL (reference sequence). The length of the CDR3 is 11 residues. In DNA form, the CDR3 reads TGTGCCAGCAGCCAAGCCCTCGAGCAGTACTTC. Translated, it gives CASSQALEQYF.